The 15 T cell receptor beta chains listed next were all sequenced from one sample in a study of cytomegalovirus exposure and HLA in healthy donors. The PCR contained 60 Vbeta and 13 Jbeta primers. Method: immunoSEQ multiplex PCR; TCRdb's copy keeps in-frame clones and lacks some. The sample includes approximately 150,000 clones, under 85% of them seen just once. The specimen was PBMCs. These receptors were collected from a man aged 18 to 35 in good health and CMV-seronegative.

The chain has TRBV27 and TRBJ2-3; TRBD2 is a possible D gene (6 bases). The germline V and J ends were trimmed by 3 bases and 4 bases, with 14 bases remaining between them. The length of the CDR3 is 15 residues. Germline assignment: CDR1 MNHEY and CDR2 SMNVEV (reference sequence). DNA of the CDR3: TGTGCCAGCAGTTTCTCCGGGGGTTACGCAGATACGCAGTATTTT. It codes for CASSFSGGYADTQYF.

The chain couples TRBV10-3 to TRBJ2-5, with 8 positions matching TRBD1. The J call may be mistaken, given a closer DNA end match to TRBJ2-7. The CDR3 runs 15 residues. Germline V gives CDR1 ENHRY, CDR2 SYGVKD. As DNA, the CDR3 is TGTGCCATCAGTGAAGGCAGGGGGCGTCGGTACGAGCAGTACTTC. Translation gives CAISEGRGRRYEQYF.

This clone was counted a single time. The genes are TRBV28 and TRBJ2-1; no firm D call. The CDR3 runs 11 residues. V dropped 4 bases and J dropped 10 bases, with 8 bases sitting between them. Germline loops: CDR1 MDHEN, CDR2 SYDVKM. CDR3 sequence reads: CASSSGVEQFF. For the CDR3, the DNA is TGTGCCAGCAGTTCAGGCGTCGAGCAGTTCTTC. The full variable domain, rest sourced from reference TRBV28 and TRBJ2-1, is DVKVTQSSRYLVKRTGEKVFLECVQDMDHENMFWYRQDPGLGLRLIYFSYDVKMKEKGDIPEGYSVSREKKERFSLILESASTNQTSMYLCASSSGVEQFFGPGTRLTVL.

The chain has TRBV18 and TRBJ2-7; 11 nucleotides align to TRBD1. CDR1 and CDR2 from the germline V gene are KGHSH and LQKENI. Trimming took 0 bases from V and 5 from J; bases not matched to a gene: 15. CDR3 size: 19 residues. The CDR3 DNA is TGTGCCAGCTCACCACCGCTGAGGACAGGGGGCCCAGGCTTCAACGAGCAGTACTTC. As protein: CASSPPLRTGGPGFNEQYF.

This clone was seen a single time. Here the CDR3 reads CASSPNRGRFGTDTQYF. CDR3 nucleotides: TGTGCCAGCAGCCCAAACAGGGGGCGTTTTGGTACAGATACGCAGTATTTT. The chain has TRBV14 and TRBJ2-3; 9 nucleotides line up with TRBD1. Germline values: CDR1 SGHDN, CDR2 FVKESK. J was trimmed by 3 bases and V by 4 bases; bases with no gene match: 11. CDR3 length: 17 residues.

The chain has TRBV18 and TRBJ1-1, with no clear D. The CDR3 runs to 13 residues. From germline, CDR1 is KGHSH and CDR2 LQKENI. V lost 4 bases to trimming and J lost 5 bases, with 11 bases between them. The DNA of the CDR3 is TGTGCCAGCTCACTCAACAGAAGGACTGAAGCTTTCTTT. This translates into CASSLNRRTEAFF. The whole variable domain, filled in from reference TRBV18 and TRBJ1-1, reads NAGVMQNPRHLVRRRGQEARLRCSPMKGHSHVYWYRQLPEEGLKFMVYLQKENIIDESGMPKERFSAEFPKEGPSILRIQQVVRGDSAAYFCASSLNRRTEAFFGQGTRLTVV.

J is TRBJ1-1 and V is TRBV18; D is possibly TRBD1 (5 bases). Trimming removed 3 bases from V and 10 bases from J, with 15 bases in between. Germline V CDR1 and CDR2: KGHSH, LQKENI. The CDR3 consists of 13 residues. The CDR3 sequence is CASSPQGPKVAFF. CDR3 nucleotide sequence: TGTGCCAGCTCACCCCAGGGCCCGAAGGTAGCTTTCTTT. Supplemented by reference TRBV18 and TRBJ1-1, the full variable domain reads NAGVMQNPRHLVRRRGQEARLRCSPMKGHSHVYWYRQLPEEGLKFMVYLQKENIIDESGMPKERFSAEFPKEGPSILRIQQVVRGDSAAYFCASSPQGPKVAFFGQGTRLTVV.

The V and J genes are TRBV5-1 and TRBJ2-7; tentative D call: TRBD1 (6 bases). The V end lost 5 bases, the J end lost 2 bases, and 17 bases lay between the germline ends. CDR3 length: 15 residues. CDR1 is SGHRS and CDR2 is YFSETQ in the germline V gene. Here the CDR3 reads CASRVGGEFTYEQYF. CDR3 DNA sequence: TGCGCCAGCAGAGTAGGGGGTGAGTTTACCTACGAGCAGTACTTC. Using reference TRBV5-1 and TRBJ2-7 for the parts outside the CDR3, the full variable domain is KAGVTQTPRYLIKTRGQQVTLSCSPISGHRSVSWYQQTPGQGLQFLFEYFSETQRNKGNFPGRFSGRQFSNSRSEMNVSTLELGDSALYLCASRVGGEFTYEQYFGPGTRLTVT.

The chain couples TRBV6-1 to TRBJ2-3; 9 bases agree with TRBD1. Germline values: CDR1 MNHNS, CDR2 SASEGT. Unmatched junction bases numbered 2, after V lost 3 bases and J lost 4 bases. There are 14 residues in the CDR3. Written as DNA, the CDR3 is TGTGCCAGCAGTGAGGGGACAGGGTCAGATACGCAGTATTTT. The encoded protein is CASSEGTGSDTQYF.

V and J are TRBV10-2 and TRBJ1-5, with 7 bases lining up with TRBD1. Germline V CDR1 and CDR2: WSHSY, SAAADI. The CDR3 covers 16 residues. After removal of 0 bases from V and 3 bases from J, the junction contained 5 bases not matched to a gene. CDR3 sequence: CASSESHRGANQPQHF. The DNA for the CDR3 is TGCGCCAGCAGTGAGTCCCACAGGGGTGCCAATCAGCCCCAGCATTTT.

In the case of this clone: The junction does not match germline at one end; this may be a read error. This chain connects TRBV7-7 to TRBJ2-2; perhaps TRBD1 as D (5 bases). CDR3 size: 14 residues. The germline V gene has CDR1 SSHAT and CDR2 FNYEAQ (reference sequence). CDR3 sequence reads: CASSPTGNTGELFF. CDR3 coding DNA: TGTGCTAGCAGCCCAACAGGGAACACCGGGGAGCTGTTTTTT.

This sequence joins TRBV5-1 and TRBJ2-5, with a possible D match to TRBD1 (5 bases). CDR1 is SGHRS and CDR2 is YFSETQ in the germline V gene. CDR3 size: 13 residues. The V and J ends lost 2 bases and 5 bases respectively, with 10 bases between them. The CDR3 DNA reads TGCGCCAGCAGCTTTATTCGACAGGAGACCCAGTACTTC. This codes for CASSFIRQETQYF.

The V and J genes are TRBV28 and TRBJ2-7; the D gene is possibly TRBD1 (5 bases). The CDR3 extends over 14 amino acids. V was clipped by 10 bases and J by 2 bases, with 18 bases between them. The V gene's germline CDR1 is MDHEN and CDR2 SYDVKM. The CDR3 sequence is CATVSGKRTYEQYF. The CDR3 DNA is TGTGCCACTGTCTCAGGGAAGAGAACCTACGAGCAGTACTTC.

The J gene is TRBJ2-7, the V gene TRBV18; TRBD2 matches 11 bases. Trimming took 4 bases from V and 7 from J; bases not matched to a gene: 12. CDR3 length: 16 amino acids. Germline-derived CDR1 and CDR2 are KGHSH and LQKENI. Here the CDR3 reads CASSLPGTSGQGEQYF. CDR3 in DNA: TGTGCCAGCTCACTTCCCGGGACTAGCGGCCAGGGGGAGCAGTACTTC.

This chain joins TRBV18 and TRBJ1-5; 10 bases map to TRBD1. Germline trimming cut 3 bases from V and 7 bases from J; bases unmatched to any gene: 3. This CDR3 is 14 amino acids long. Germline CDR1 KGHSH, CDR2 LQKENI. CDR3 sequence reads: CASSPGTGDQPQHF. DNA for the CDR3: TGTGCCAGCTCACCCGGGACAGGGGACCAGCCCCAGCATTTT.